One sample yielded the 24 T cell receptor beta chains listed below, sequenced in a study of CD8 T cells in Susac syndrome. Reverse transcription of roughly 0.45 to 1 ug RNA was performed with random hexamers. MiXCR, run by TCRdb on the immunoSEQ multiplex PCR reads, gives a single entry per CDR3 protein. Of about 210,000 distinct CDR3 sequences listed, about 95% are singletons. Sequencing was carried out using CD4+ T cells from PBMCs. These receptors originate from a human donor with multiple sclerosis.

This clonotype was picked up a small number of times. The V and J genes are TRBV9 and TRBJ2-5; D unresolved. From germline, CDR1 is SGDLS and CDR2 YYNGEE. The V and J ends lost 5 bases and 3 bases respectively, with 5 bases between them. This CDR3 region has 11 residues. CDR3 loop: CASSVEETQYF. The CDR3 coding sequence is TGTGCCAGCAGTGTTGAAGAGACCCAGTACTTC.

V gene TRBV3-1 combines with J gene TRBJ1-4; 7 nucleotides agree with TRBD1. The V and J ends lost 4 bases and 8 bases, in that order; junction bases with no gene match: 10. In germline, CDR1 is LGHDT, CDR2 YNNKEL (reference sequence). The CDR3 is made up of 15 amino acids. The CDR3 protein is CASSPMDRREEKLFF. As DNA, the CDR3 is TGTGCCAGCAGCCCCATGGACAGGCGGGAAGAAAAACTGTTTTTT.

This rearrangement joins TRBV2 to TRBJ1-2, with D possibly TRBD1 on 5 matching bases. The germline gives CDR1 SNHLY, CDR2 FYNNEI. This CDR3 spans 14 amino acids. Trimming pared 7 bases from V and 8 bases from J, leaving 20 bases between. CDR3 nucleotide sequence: TGTGCCAGCATCTCAACTGGGGGGTCTTTCGGCTACACCTTC. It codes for CASISTGGSFGYTF. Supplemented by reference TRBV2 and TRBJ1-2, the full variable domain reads EPEVTQTPSHQVTQMGQEVILRCVPISNHLYFYWYRQILGQKVEFLVSFYNNEISEKSEIFDDQFSVERPDGSNFTLKIRSTKLEDSAMYFCASISTGGSFGYTFGSGTRLTVV.

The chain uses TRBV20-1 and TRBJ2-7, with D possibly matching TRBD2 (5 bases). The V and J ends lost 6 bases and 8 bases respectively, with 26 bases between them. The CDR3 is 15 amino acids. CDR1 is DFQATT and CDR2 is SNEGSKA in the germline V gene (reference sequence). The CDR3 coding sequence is TGCAGTGCCACCACTGACGGGGTCCTCCCTATAAAGCAGTACTTC. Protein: CSATTDGVLPIKQYF.

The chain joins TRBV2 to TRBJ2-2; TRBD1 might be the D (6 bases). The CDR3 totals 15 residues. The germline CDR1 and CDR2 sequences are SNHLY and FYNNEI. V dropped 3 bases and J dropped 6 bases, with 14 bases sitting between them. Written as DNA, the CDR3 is TGTGCCAGCAGTGATAACAGGGTTCATGCCGGGGAGCTGTTTTTT. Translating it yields CASSDNRVHAGELFF.

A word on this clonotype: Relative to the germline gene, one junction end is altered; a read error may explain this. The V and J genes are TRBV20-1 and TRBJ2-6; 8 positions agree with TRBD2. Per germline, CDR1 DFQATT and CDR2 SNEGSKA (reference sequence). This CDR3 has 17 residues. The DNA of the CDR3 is TGCAGTGCTAGTGGGTTCCCGGGAGGGTCTGGAGCCAACGTCCTGACTTTC. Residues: CSASGFPGGSGANVLTF.

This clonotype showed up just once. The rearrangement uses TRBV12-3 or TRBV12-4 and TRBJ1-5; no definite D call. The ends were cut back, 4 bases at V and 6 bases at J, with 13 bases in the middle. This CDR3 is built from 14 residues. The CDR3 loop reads CASSSPGPRQPQHF. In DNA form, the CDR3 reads TGTGCCAGCAGTTCCCCGGGCCCGCGTCAGCCCCAGCATTTT.

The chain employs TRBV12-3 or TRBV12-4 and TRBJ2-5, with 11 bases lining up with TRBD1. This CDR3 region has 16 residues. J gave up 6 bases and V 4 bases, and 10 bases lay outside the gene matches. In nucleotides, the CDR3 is TGTGCCAGCAGTTACCTTCGGACAGGGGGCAGCAAGACCCAGTACTTC. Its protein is CASSYLRTGGSKTQYF.

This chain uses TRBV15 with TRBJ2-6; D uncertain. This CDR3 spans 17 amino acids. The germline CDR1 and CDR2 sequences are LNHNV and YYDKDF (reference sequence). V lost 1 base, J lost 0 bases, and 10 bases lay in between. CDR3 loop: CATSRGLRSSGANVLTF. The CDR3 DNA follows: TGTGCCACCAGCAGAGGACTCCGGAGCTCTGGGGCCAACGTCCTGACTTTC.

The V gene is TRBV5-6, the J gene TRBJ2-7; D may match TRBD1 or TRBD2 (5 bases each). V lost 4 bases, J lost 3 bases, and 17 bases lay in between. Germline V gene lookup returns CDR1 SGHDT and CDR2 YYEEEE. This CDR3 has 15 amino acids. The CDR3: CASSNSRQRNYEQYF. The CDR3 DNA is TGTGCCAGCAGCAACTCGAGACAGCGGAACTACGAGCAGTACTTC.

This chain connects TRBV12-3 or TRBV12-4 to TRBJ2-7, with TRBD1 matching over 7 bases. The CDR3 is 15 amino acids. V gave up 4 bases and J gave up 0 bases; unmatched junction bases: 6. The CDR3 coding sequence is TGTGCCAGCAGTTCCCGGGACAGTGCCTCCTACGAGCAGTACTTC. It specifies CASSSRDSASYEQYF.

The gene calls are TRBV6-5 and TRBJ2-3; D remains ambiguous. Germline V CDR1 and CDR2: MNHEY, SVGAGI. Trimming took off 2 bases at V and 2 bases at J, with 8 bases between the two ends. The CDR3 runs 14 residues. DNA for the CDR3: TGTGCCAGCAGTTACGGCACTCCCACAGATACGCAGTATTTT. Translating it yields CASSYGTPTDTQYF.

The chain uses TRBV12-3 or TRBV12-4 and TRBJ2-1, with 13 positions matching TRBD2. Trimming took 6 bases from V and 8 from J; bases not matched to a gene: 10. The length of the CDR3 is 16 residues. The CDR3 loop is CASRPSGTSGIYEQFF. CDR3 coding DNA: TGTGCCAGCAGACCGTCCGGGACTAGCGGGATTTATGAGCAGTTCTTC.

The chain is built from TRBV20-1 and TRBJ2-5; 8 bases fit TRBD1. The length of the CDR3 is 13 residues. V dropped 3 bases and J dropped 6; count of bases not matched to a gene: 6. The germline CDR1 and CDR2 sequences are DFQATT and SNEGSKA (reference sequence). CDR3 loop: CSARNQGAKTQYF. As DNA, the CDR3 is TGCAGTGCTAGGAACCAGGGGGCAAAGACCCAGTACTTC.

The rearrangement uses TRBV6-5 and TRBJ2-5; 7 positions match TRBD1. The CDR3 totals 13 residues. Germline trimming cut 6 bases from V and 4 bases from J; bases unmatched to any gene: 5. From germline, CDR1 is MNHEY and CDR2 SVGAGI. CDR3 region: CASSSDRAETQYF. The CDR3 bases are TGTGCCAGCAGCTCCGACAGGGCAGAGACCCAGTACTTC.

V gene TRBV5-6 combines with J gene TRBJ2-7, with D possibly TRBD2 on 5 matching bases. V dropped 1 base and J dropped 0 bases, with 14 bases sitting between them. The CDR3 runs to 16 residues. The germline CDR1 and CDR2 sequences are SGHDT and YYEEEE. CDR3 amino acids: CASSLIMRVSSYEQYF. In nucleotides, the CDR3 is TGTGCCAGCAGCTTGATAATGCGGGTGAGCTCCTACGAGCAGTACTTC.

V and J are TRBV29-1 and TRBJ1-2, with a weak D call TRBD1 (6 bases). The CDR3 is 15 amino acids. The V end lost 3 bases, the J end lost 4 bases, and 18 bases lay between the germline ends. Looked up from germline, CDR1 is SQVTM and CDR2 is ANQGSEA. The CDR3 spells CSVDSSWGQSYGYTF. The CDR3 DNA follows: TGCAGCGTTGATTCCAGTTGGGGACAATCCTATGGCTACACCTTC.

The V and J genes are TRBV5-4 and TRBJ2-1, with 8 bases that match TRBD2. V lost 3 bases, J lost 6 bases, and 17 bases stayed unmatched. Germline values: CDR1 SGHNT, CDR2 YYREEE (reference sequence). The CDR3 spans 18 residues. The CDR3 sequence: CASSSGLRLGLAGNEQFF. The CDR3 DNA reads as TGTGCCAGCAGCTCGGGTCTCCGGCTCGGACTAGCCGGCAATGAGCAGTTCTTC.

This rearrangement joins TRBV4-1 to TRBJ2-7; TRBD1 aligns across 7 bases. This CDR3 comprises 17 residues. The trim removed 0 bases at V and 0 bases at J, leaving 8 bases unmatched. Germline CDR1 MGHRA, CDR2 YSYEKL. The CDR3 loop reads CASSQEGATGSSYEQYF. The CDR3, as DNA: TGCGCCAGCAGCCAAGAGGGGGCGACAGGGAGCTCCTACGAGCAGTACTTC.

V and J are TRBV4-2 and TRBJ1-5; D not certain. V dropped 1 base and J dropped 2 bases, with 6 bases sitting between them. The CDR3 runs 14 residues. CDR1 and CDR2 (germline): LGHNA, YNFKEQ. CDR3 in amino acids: CASSQGSGNQPQHF. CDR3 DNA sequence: TGTGCCAGCAGCCAAGGCTCGGGCAATCAGCCCCAGCATTTT.

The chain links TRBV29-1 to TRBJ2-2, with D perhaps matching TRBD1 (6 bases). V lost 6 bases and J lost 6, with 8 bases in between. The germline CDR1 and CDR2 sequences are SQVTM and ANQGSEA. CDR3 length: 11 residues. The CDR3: CSVGQPGELFF. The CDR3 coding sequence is TGCAGCGTAGGACAGCCCGGGGAGCTGTTTTTT.

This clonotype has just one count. The CDR3 nucleotides read TGTGCCAGCATCAGACAGGGGTTGAACACTGAAGCTTTCTTT. It encodes CASIRQGLNTEAFF. This rearrangement joins TRBV11-2 to TRBJ1-1, with TRBD1 identical over 8 bases. Trimming took 7 bases from V and 0 from J; bases not matched to a gene: 4. Germline V gives CDR1 SGHAT, CDR2 FQNNGV. The CDR3 extends over 14 amino acids.

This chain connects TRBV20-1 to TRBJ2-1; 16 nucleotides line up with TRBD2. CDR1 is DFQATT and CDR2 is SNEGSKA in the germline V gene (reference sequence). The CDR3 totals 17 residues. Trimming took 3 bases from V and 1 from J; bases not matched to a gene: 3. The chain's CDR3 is CSARGLAGGFSYNEQFF. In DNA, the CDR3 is TGCAGTGCTAGGGGACTAGCGGGGGGGTTTTCCTACAATGAGCAGTTCTTC.

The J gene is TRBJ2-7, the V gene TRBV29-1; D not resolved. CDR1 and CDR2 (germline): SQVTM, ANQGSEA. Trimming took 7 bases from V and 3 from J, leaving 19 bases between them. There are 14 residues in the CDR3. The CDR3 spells CSALISDNRYEQYF. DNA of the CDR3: TGCAGCGCCTTGATTTCCGACAACCGCTACGAGCAGTACTTC.